These T cell receptor beta chains were read from a single sample in a study of blood T cells in healthy people across ages. In TCRdb, the 5' RACE reads were re-called with MiXCR into one record per CDR3 protein. The sample consists of about 800,000 distinct CDR3 sequences, just under 25% of them appearing once. The same specimen was also included in a second study, on T cells of mothers and their children.

The sample consisted of blood. These receptor sequences come from a boy aged 5 to 17 in good health. The CDR3 runs from the conserved cysteine through the conserved F or W. Fields, in order: V gene, J gene, D gene, clone size, CDR3 protein, CDR3 DNA. The D gene is left open where the match is weak. Clone size, where shown, is once, few, many, or a class for clones that have expanded.

>TRBV4-2|TRBJ2-5|TRBD2|few
CASSQERTGGTETQYF
TGTGCCAGCAGCCAAGAAAGGACGGGAGGGACAGAGACCCAGTACTTC
>TRBV2|TRBJ2-7|NA|few
CASSEAPGSVYEQYF
TGTGCCAGCAGTGAAGCGCCAGGGTCGGTCTACGAGCAGTACTTC
>TRBV28|TRBJ1-4|TRBD1|NA
CASSSAGRGANNEKLFF
TGTGCCAGCAGTTCGGCGGGCAGGGGGGCGAATAATGAAAAACTGTTTTTT
>TRBV24-1|TRBJ1-4|NA|NA
CATSDSDGTTNEKLFF
TGTGCCACCAGTGATTCCGACGGGACCACTAATGAAAAACTGTTTTTT
>TRBV28|TRBJ1-5|NA|NA
CASSLAQFNQPQHF
TGTGCCAGCAGTTTAGCCCAGTTCAATCAGCCCCAGCATTTT
>TRBV7-3|TRBJ2-7|NA|NA
CASSLNGDEQYF
TGTGCCAGCAGCTTAAATGGCGACGAGCAGTACTTC
>TRBV7-6|TRBJ2-7|TRBD2|NA
CASSPSGPSYEQYF
TGTGCCAGCAGCCCTAGCGGGCCTTCCTACGAGCAGTACTTC
>TRBV28|TRBJ2-3|NA|NA
CASSITRGGVDTQYF
TGTGCCAGCAGTATTACTAGAGGGGGAGTAGATACGCAGTATTTT
>TRBV11-2|TRBJ2-6|NA|NA
CASSVGGSGANVLTF
TGTGCCAGCAGCGTAGGGGGGTCTGGGGCCAACGTCCTGACTTTC
>TRBV12-3/TRBV12-4|TRBJ1-2|TRBD1|NA
CASSHGTGAWNYGYTF
TGTGCCAGCAGTCACGGGACAGGGGCCTGGAACTATGGCTACACCTTC
>TRBV4-1|TRBJ2-7|NA|NA
CASSPAWGPSEQYF
TGCGCCAGCAGCCCAGCCTGGGGTCCTAGCGAGCAGTACTTC
>TRBV7-2|TRBJ2-7|NA|few
CASSLAWGWSYEQYF
TGTGCCAGCAGCTTAGCATGGGGCTGGTCCTACGAGCAGTACTTC
>TRBV5-1|TRBJ2-7|TRBD1|few
CASSAGRDSKIYEQYF
TGCGCCAGCAGCGCAGGCCGGGACAGCAAAATCTACGAGCAGTACTTC
>TRBV10-3|TRBJ2-7|NA|few
CAISEINSAPGEQYF
TGTGCCATCAGTGAGATTAACAGCGCACCTGGCGAGCAGTACTTC
>TRBV28|TRBJ2-5|NA|NA
CASTAFGETQYF
TGTGCCAGCACCGCATTCGGGGAGACCCAGTACTTC
>TRBV20-1|TRBJ2-5|NA|few
CSAIRGLEGETQYF
TGCAGTGCTATTCGGGGCCTGGAGGGAGAGACCCAGTACTTC
>TRBV28|TRBJ2-7|TRBD1|NA
CASSLNSGQLYEQYF
TGTGCCAGCAGTCTAAACTCGGGACAGTTATACGAGCAGTACTTC
>TRBV5-5|TRBJ1-1|NA|NA
CASSLLTAVNTEAFF
TGTGCCAGCAGCCTTCTAACGGCGGTGAACACTGAAGCTTTCTTT